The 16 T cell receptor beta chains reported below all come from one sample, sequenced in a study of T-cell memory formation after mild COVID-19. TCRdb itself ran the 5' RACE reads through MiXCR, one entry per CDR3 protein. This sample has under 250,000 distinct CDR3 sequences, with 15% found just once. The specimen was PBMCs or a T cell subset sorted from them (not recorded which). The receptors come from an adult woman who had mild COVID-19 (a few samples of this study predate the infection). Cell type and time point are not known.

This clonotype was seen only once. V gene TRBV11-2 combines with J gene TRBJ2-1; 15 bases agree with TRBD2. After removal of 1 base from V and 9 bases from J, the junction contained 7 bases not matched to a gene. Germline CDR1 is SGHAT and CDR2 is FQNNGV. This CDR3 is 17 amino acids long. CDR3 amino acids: CASSLGTSGRGFIEQFF. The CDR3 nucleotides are TGTGCCAGCAGCTTAGGGACTAGCGGGAGGGGCTTCATTGAGCAGTTCTTC.

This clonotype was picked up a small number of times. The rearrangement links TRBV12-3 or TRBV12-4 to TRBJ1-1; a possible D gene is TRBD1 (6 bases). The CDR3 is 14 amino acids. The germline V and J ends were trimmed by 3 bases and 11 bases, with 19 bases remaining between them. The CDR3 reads CASSFFTGPREAFF. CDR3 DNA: TGTGCCAGCAGTTTTTTCACAGGGCCAAGGGAGGCTTTCTTT.

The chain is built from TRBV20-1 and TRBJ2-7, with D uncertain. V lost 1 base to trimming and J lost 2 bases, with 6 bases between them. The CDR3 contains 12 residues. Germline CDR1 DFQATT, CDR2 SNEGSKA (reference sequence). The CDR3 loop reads CSARGGTYEQYF. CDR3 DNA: TGCAGTGCTAGAGGAGGAACCTACGAGCAGTACTTC.

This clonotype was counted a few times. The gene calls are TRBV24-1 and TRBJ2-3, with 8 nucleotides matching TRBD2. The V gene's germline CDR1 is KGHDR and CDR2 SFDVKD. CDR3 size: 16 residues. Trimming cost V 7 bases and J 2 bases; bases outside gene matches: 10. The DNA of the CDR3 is TGTGCCACCAGAGGGGGACTAGGGGGGGCCACAGATACGCAGTATTTT. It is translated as CATRGGLGGATDTQYF.

The CDR3 DNA reads as TGTGCCAGCAGCTTAGAATCCCCATTGACACTTAGCAATCAGCCCCAGCATTTT. This encodes CASSLESPLTLSNQPQHF. The rearrangement uses TRBV7-8 and TRBJ1-5; D gene unclear. V lost 1 base and J 0 bases, leaving 16 bases between the germline ends. Germline V gives CDR1 SGHVS, CDR2 FQNEAQ. The CDR3 runs to 18 residues.

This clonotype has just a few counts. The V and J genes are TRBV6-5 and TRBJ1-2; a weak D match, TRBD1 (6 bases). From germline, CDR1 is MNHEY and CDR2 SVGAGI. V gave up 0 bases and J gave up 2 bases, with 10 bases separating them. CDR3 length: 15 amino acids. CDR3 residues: CASSYSMGGNYGYTF. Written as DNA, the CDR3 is TGTGCCAGCAGTTACTCGATGGGGGGCAACTATGGCTACACCTTC.

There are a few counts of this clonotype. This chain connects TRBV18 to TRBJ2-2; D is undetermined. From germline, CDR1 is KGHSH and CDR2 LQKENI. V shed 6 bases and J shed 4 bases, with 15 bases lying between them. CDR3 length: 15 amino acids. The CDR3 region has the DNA TGTGCCAGCTCGCCGACAATTCAAGGCACCGGGGAGCTGTTTTTT. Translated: CASSPTIQGTGELFF.

CDR3 region: CASSQQLGGIYEQYF. The CDR3, as DNA: TGTGCCAGCAGCCAGCAGCTCGGGGGGATTTACGAGCAGTACTTC. This chain uses TRBV3-1 with TRBJ2-7; TRBD2 matches at 7 bases. The CDR3 consists of 15 residues. V lost 3 bases to trimming and J lost 4 bases; unmatched junction nucleotides: 9. In germline, CDR1 is LGHDT, CDR2 YNNKEL (reference sequence).

DNA for the CDR3: TGCGCCAGCAGCGCCTCTTCAGAAAATACGCAGTATTTT. Residues: CASSASSENTQYF. The chain employs TRBV5-1 and TRBJ2-3, with D unresolved. This CDR3 region has 13 residues. In germline, CDR1 is SGHRS, CDR2 YFSETQ. Trimming took off 4 bases at V and 7 bases at J, with 13 bases between the two ends.

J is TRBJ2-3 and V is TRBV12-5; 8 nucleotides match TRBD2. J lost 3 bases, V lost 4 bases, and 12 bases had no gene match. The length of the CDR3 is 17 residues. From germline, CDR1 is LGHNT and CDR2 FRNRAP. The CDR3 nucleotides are TGTGCTAGTGGTTCCTCAGCGGGAGCCAAGGTGACAGATACGCAGTATTTT. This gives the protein CASGSSAGAKVTDTQYF.

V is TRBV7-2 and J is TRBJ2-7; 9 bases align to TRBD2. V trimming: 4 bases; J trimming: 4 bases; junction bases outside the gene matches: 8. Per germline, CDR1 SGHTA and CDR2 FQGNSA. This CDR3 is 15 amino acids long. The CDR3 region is CASSSWASGEYEQYF. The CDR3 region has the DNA TGTGCCAGCAGCTCCTGGGCTAGCGGGGAGTACGAGCAGTACTTC.

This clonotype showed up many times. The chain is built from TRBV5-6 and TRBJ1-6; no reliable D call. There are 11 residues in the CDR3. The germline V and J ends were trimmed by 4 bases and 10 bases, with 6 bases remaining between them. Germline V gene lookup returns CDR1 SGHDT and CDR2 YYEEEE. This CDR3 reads CASSAGSPLHF. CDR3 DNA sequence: TGTGCCAGCAGCGCTGGATCACCCCTCCACTTT.

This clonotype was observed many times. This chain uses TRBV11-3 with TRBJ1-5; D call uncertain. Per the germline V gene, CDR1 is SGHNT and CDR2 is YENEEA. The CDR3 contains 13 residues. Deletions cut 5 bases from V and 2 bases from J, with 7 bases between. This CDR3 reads CASSHDRNQPQHF. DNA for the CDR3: TGTGCCAGCAGCCACGACCGCAATCAGCCCCAGCATTTT.

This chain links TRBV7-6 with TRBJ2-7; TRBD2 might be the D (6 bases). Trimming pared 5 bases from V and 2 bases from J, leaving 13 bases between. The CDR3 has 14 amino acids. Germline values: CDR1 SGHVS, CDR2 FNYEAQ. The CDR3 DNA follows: TGTGCCAGCAGCCCCTGGCGGGATCCCTACGAGCAGTACTTC. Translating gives CASSPWRDPYEQYF.

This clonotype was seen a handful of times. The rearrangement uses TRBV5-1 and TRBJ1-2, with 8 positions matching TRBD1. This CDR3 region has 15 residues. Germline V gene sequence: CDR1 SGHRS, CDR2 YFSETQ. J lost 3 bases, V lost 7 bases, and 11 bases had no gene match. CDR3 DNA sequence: TGCGCCAGCGGATCGACAGGGGTACCCCACTATGGCTACACCTTC. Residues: CASGSTGVPHYGYTF.

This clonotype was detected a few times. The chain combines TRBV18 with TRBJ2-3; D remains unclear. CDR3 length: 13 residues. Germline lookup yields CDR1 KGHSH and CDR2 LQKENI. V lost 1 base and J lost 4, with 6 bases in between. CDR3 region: CASSPRSSDTQYF. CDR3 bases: TGTGCCAGCTCACCACGATCGTCAGATACGCAGTATTTT. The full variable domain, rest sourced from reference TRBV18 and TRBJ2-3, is NAGVMQNPRHLVRRRGQEARLRCSPMKGHSHVYWYRQLPEEGLKFMVYLQKENIIDESGMPKERFSAEFPKEGPSILRIQQVVRGDSAAYFCASSPRSSDTQYFGPGTRLTVL.